These 5 T cell receptor beta chains were sequenced from one sample in a study of cytomegalovirus exposure and HLA in healthy donors. Libraries were prepared by immunoSEQ multiplex PCR; TCRdb keeps only in-frame clonotypes and omits some of them. The sample gives some 150,000 clones, about 91% of which show up once; 3.5% to 5.5% is in the top ten. Source material: PBMCs. The receptors were sampled from a young man in good health and CMV-seropositive.

J is TRBJ1-1 and V is TRBV19; 8 bases map to TRBD1. CDR1 is LNHDA, CDR2 SQIVND, per germline (reference sequence). With 3 bases clipped from V and 4 bases from J, the junction kept 10 bases outside the gene matches. The CDR3 consists of 16 residues. The CDR3 nucleotides are TGTGCCAGTAGTATGGGATCAGGGGGCGGTGGCACTGAAGCTTTCTTT. This encodes CASSMGSGGGGTEAFF.

The rearrangement links TRBV29-1 to TRBJ2-1, with D perhaps TRBD1 (6 bases). Trimming left V 5 bases short and J 9 bases short, with 17 bases between. Per the germline V gene, CDR1 is SQVTM and CDR2 is ANQGSEA. CDR3 length: 13 residues. CDR3 nucleotide sequence: TGCAGCGTTTCTCTCGGGACATCCTCTGAGCAGTTCTTC. The encoded protein is CSVSLGTSSEQFF.

This sequence joins TRBV7-2 and TRBJ1-5; 7 bases map to TRBD1. This CDR3 is built from 17 residues. Germline CDR1 is SGHTA and CDR2 is FQGNSA. The V segment lost 6 bases and the J segment 7 bases; nucleotides outside the gene matches: 18. CDR3 sequence (DNA): TGTGCCAGCAGGCCTTCCCTCGGGACAGCCCGTAACCAGCCCCAGCATTTT. Amino acid sequence: CASRPSLGTARNQPQHF.

The CDR3 coding sequence is TGTGCCAGTCGACAGGGAAGAATGAACACTGAAGCTTTCTTT. Translation gives CASRQGRMNTEAFF. The chain combines TRBV11-2 with TRBJ1-1; TRBD1 aligns across 7 bases. The CDR3 has 14 residues. CDR1 and CDR2 from the germline V gene are SGHAT and FQNNGV. The ends lost 9 bases at V and 0 bases at J; junction bases unmatched: 7.

The genes are TRBV4-1 and TRBJ2-1; D is possibly TRBD1 (6 bases). CDR3 length: 17 amino acids. The germline CDR1 and CDR2 sequences are MGHRA and YSYEKL. V was trimmed by 3 bases and J by 8 bases, leaving 23 bases between them. In nucleotides, the CDR3 is TGCGCCAGCAGCCATGTGGGTCAGGGACACCGGCTTCATGAGCAGTTCTTC. Translation gives CASSHVGQGHRLHEQFF.